These T cell receptor beta chains were read from a single sample in a study of blood T cell repertoires in COVID-19. The table came from immunoSEQ multiplex PCR; TCRdb's copy has only in-frame clones and leaves some out. The sample shows hundreds of thousands of clones, 88% of them seen only once. What was sequenced was peripheral blood. Receptor source: a man younger than 35 with active or convalescent COVID-19. The CDR3 runs from the conserved cysteine through the conserved F or W.

v_call | cdr3_aa
TRBV6-6 | CASSLGTVMNTEAFF
TRBV27 | CASSHGQGAVNTEAFF
TRBV27 | CASRAGTGVPGANVLTF
TRBV29-1 | CSVGDRSTGYTF
TRBV29-1 | CSVAGQRYGYTF
TRBV13 | CASSGWTGTTYEQYF
TRBV6-1 | CASSEGREQFF
TRBV12-3/TRBV12-4 | CASSRGQGYEQYF
TRBV5-4 | CASSLRGSFYGYTF
TRBV7-7 | CASSLGSPNEQFF
TRBV5-1 | CASSLGYSGSQETQYF
TRBV18 | CASSKGDRGQPQHF
TRBV6-6 | CASSYSEEGGQPQHF
TRBV10-3 | CAIRPEGNYEQYF
TRBV6-2/TRBV6-3 | CASSPRDRAYNEQFF
TRBV11-2 | CASSDRDSFLTDTQYF
TRBV6-2/TRBV6-3 | CASSYFPDSPRNYGYTF
TRBV6-5 | CASRRGRDTGELFF
TRBV6-2/TRBV6-3 | CASSYLGAPPQETQYF
TRBV13 | CASGTGEDEQYF
TRBV18 | CASSFDTKGEKLFF
TRBV2 | CASSGRGYYGYTF
TRBV7-9 | CASSFPATATIHF
TRBV12-3/TRBV12-4 | CASSSNYEQYF
TRBV18 | CASSPLDRGSLNTEAFF